This paragraph reports one T cell receptor (beta chain). The V and J ends lost 1 base and 4 bases, in that order; junction bases with no gene match: 3. The CDR3 runs to 14 residues. Looked up from germline, CDR1 is SGHVS and CDR2 is FQNEAQ. The sample originates from a study of blood T cell repertoires in COVID-19. Study at large: From the United States, Italy and Spain came samples of acute and convalescent COVID-19.

Per the original data handling: Amplifying reference gene primers gave estimates of nucleated cell counts. TCRdb's table, derived via immunoSEQ multiplex PCR, lists solely in-frame clones and lacks some. D and trimming were read from the DNA, whereas the V and J calls and clone size are those reported in that table. The sample lists over 100,000 clones, roughly 83% seen once, with 15% to 20% in the top ten. The V and J genes are TRBV7-8 and TRBJ1-2; 7 bases agree with TRBD1. Sequenced: peripheral blood. The TCR was taken from a woman aged 55-70 years with acute or convalescent COVID-19. CDR3 nucleotide sequence: TGTGCCAGCAGCTTAGGTCGACAGGGCTATGGCTACACCTTC. This translates into CASSLGRQGYGYTF.